Following are 27 T cell receptor beta chains from one sample sequenced in a study of control samples from healthy donors and cancer patients. The data were produced by immunoSEQ multiplex PCR, yet TCRdb's version contains in-frame clones alone and is incomplete. Of 69,000 or so clones in the sample, approximately 94% are singletons; the top ten hold 2.8%. The sample consisted of blood. These receptors originate from a woman aged 30 to 39 in good health.

This clone was recorded only once. The V and J genes are TRBV5-1 and TRBJ2-1, with TRBD1 identical over 10 bases. V gave up 5 bases and J gave up 2 bases; unmatched junction bases: 7. The CDR3 spans 16 residues. From germline, CDR1 is SGHRS and CDR2 YFSETQ. The CDR3 DNA is TGCGCCAGCAGAGCCGGGACAGGGGTAACCTACAATGAGCAGTTCTTC. This translates into CASRAGTGVTYNEQFF.

This sequence joins TRBV10-3 and TRBJ1-1; 7 bases map to TRBD1. Germline V lookup: CDR1 ENHRY, CDR2 SYGVKD. V dropped 3 bases and J dropped 4; count of bases not matched to a gene: 5. The CDR3 covers 14 residues. The CDR3 here is CAISEPGGFTEAFF. In DNA, the CDR3 is TGTGCCATCAGTGAACCAGGGGGATTCACTGAAGCTTTCTTT.

The chain links TRBV7-6 to TRBJ2-2; 9 nucleotides agree with TRBD2. Germline-derived CDR1 and CDR2 are SGHVS and FNYEAQ. V gave up 6 bases and J gave up 6 bases; unmatched junction bases: 5. The CDR3 loop spans 14 amino acids. This CDR3 is CASRGGGAAGELFF. The CDR3 DNA reads TGTGCCAGCAGAGGCGGGGGGGCCGCCGGGGAGCTGTTTTTT.

The chain carries TRBV5-6 and TRBJ2-7; no reliable D call. CDR1 is SGHDT and CDR2 is YYEEEE in the germline V gene. V gave up 2 bases and J gave up 3 bases, with 9 bases separating them. The CDR3 is made up of 13 amino acids. The CDR3 sequence is CASSLDNYYEQYF. The CDR3 region has the DNA TGTGCCAGCAGCTTAGACAACTACTACGAGCAGTACTTC.

The chain has TRBV7-9 and TRBJ2-5, with 11 bases matching TRBD2. The CDR3 is made up of 18 amino acids. Germline values: CDR1 SEHNR, CDR2 FQNEAQ (reference sequence). The junction had 16 bases not matched to a gene; V was cut back by 5 bases and J by 5 bases. As DNA, the CDR3 is TGTGCCAGCAGCCCCAAGCGGCTAGCGGGGGGATCTGGCGAGACCCAGTACTTC. Protein: CASSPKRLAGGSGETQYF. Full variable domain (remainder filled in from reference TRBV7-9 and TRBJ2-5): DTGVSQNPRHKITKRGQNVTFRCDPISEHNRLYWYRQTLGQGPEFLTYFQNEAQLEKSRLLSDRFSAERPKGSFSTLEIQRTEQGDSAMYLCASSPKRLAGGSGETQYFGPGTRLLVL.

This clone was observed a single time. In DNA, the CDR3 is TGTGCCAGCAGCCATCGGAACACTGAAGCTTTCTTT. It translates to CASSHRNTEAFF. This chain links TRBV3-1 (or the pseudogene TRBV3-2) with TRBJ1-1; D is undetermined. The CDR3 is made up of 12 amino acids. Trimming removed 3 bases from V and 1 base from J, with 3 bases in between. Looked up from germline, CDR1 is LGHDT and CDR2 is YNNKEL (reference sequence).

The V call is TRBV13, the J call TRBJ1-1; a weak D match, TRBD1 (5 bases). The CDR3 is made up of 17 amino acids. Trimming pared 1 base from V and 1 base from J, leaving 16 bases between. CDR1 is PRHDT, CDR2 FYEKMQ, per germline (reference sequence). Here the CDR3 DNA reads TGTGCCAGCAGCTTAGTTCCCTCCGGGGCCAAGAACACTGAAGCTTTCTTT. Translated: CASSLVPSGAKNTEAFF.

The chain has TRBV12-3 or TRBV12-4 and TRBJ1-3; D is unresolved. Trimming removed 6 bases at V and 0 bases at J, with 3 bases between. The CDR3 contains 12 residues. Written as DNA, the CDR3 is TGTGCCAGCAGGAGCTCTGGAAACACCATATATTTT. This gives the protein CASRSSGNTIYF.

The sample holds one count of this clone. The J gene is TRBJ2-5, the V gene TRBV5-1; maybe TRBD1 (5 bases). The V and J ends lost 4 bases and 0 bases respectively, with 16 bases between them. CDR3 length: 16 residues. Germline values: CDR1 SGHRS, CDR2 YFSETQ. In DNA form, the CDR3 reads TGCGCCAGCAGCCCCCAAGGGGCAGGGAACCAAGAGACCCAGTACTTC. This gives the protein CASSPQGAGNQETQYF. Full variable domain (outside the CDR3, taken from reference TRBV5-1 and TRBJ2-5): KAGVTQTPRYLIKTRGQQVTLSCSPISGHRSVSWYQQTPGQGLQFLFEYFSETQRNKGNFPGRFSGRQFSNSRSEMNVSTLELGDSALYLCASSPQGAGNQETQYFGPGTRLLVL.

The rearrangement uses TRBV12-3 or TRBV12-4 and TRBJ1-6; D is unclear. This CDR3 has 11 residues. V gave up 2 bases and J gave up 12 bases, with 5 bases separating them. CDR3 sequence (DNA): TGTGCCAGCAGTTTAAGAGGACCCCTCCACTTT. This sequence encodes CASSLRGPLHF.

The chain links TRBV11-3 to TRBJ2-2; D possibly corresponds to TRBD1 (5 bases). The CDR3 totals 17 residues. Germline assignment: CDR1 SGHNT and CDR2 YENEEA. With 5 bases removed from V and 0 bases from J, the gap between germline ends came to 16 bases. DNA for the CDR3: TGTGCCAGCAGCCGTCAATCGACAGTCTCGAACACCGGGGAGCTGTTTTTT. This codes for CASSRQSTVSNTGELFF.

This clone was seen only once. The chain combines TRBV29-1 with TRBJ2-2; perhaps TRBD1 as D (6 bases). V was pared by 7 bases and J by 5 bases, with 11 bases between. Germline values: CDR1 SQVTM, CDR2 ANQGSEA. The CDR3 contains 12 residues. For the CDR3, the DNA is TGCAGCGACACAGGGTGGACCGGGGAGCTGTTTTTT. Translation gives CSDTGWTGELFF.

The V and J genes are TRBV5-1 and TRBJ1-6, with D uncertain. The CDR3 sequence is 16 residues long. The germline gives CDR1 SGHRS, CDR2 YFSETQ. V was pared by 4 bases and J by 7 bases, with 18 bases between. CDR3 nucleotide sequence: TGCGCCAGCAGCACCAACGGGCCCCAAAACAATTCACCCCTCCACTTT. This encodes CASSTNGPQNNSPLHF.

This chain connects TRBV10-3 to TRBJ1-1; the match to TRBD1 covers 7 bases. The CDR3 is 13 residues long. Germline assignment: CDR1 ENHRY and CDR2 SYGVKD. The J segment lost 9 bases and the V segment lost 0 bases, leaving 4 bases of the junction unmatched. CDR3 nucleotides: TGTGCCATCAGTGAGTCGGGGAGGGGGCAAGCTTTCTTT. It yields the protein CAISESGRGQAFF.

The CDR3 sequence is CASTLARTGTQYF. CDR3 nucleotides: TGTGCCAGCACCCTTGCCAGAACTGGGACCCAGTACTTC. This chain links TRBV28 with TRBJ2-5; D uncertain. Trimming cost V 7 bases and J 7 bases, with 16 bases left between them. Germline V gene data show CDR1 as MDHEN and CDR2 as SYDVKM. This CDR3 spans 13 amino acids. The full variable domain, rest sourced from reference TRBV28 and TRBJ2-5, is DVKVTQSSRYLVKRTGEKVFLECVQDMDHENMFWYRQDPGLGLRLIYFSYDVKMKEKGDIPEGYSVSREKKERFSLILESASTNQTSMYLCASTLARTGTQYFGPGTRLLVL.

This chain links TRBV6-5 with TRBJ1-1; 9 bases align to TRBD1. Germline CDR1 MNHEY, CDR2 SVGAGI. CDR3 length: 13 residues. V lost 10 bases and J lost 5; bases outside the gene matches: 8. The CDR3 sequence is CATKTGGGTEAFF. Written as DNA, the CDR3 is TGTGCCACCAAGACAGGGGGAGGGACTGAAGCTTTCTTT.

CDR3 in amino acids: CASSIQDFSNQPQHF. DNA of the CDR3: TGTGCCAGTAGTATCCAGGACTTTAGCAATCAGCCCCAGCATTTT. The genes are TRBV19 and TRBJ1-5, with D hard to call. V shed 3 bases and J shed 0 bases, with 9 bases lying between them. Germline loops: CDR1 LNHDA, CDR2 SQIVND (reference sequence). CDR3 length: 15 amino acids.

V gene TRBV19 combines with J gene TRBJ1-3; no clear D gene. V was cut by 8 bases and J by 4 bases, with 9 bases left in between. The CDR3 runs 12 residues. In germline, CDR1 is LNHDA, CDR2 SQIVND (reference sequence). Here the CDR3 reads CASSSVGNTIYF. The DNA of the CDR3 is TGTGCCAGTTCCTCGGTCGGAAACACCATATATTTT.

The V call is TRBV5-1, the J call TRBJ1-4; the D gene is possibly TRBD1 (6 bases). CDR3 length: 15 residues. CDR1 is SGHRS, CDR2 YFSETQ, per germline. The V gene lost 9 bases and the J gene lost 0 bases, with 15 bases spanning the gap. In nucleotides, the CDR3 is TGCGCCAAATACTATGGGGGCCCAACTAATGAAAAACTGTTTTTT. Translated, it gives CAKYYGGPTNEKLFF.

The CDR3, as DNA: TGTGCCAGTAGGACTAGCGGCTCCTACAATGAGCAGTTCTTC. This encodes CASRTSGSYNEQFF. The genes are TRBV5-6 and TRBJ2-1; TRBD2 aligns across 10 bases. This CDR3 has 14 residues. Germline lookup yields CDR1 SGHDT and CDR2 YYEEEE. Trimming took 8 bases from V and 0 from J; bases not matched to a gene: 2.

V is TRBV14 and J is TRBJ1-6; no definite D call. V was shortened by 4 bases and J by 0 bases, with 13 bases between the two germline ends. The CDR3 is 17 amino acids. Germline V gene lookup returns CDR1 SGHDN and CDR2 FVKESK. DNA for the CDR3: TGTGCCAGCAGCCTCACCTCGCTCAGCTCCTATAATTCACCCCTCCACTTT. It encodes CASSLTSLSSYNSPLHF.

The J gene is TRBJ2-7, the V gene TRBV19; the D is unclear. Germline loops: CDR1 LNHDA, CDR2 SQIVND (reference sequence). Trimming shortened V by 7 bases and J by 0 bases, and 10 bases separated the two germline ends. The CDR3 loop spans 13 amino acids. CDR3 DNA sequence: TGTGCCAGTACCTCCTCCAACTCCTACGAGCAGTACTTC. Translated, it gives CASTSSNSYEQYF.

The rearrangement links TRBV27 to TRBJ1-1; D remains unclear. CDR3 size: 16 residues. Trimming took 6 bases from V and 2 from J, leaving 19 bases between them. Germline V gene sequence: CDR1 MNHEY, CDR2 SMNVEV (reference sequence). CDR3 nucleotide sequence: TGTGCCAGCAGAGGAGCAGGCCTCTTCCTTAACACTGAAGCTTTCTTT. This gives the protein CASRGAGLFLNTEAFF.

This chain joins TRBV3-1 (or the pseudogene TRBV3-2) and TRBJ1-1, with 10 positions matching TRBD1. Looked up from germline, CDR1 is LGHDT and CDR2 is YNNKEL (reference sequence). J gave up 1 base and V 4 bases, and 0 bases lay outside the gene matches. The CDR3 length is 14 residues. CDR3 sequence reads: CASSRQGANTEAFF. The CDR3 DNA sequence: TGTGCCAGCAGCCGACAGGGGGCGAACACTGAAGCTTTCTTT.

The genes are TRBV5-1 and TRBJ2-1, with 7 bases lining up with TRBD1. Germline V gene sequence: CDR1 SGHRS, CDR2 YFSETQ. V trimming: 5 bases; J trimming: 0 bases; junction bases outside the gene matches: 14. The CDR3 is 18 residues long. The CDR3 DNA follows: TGCGCCAGCAGTCGTATGACAGGGCTCCTCTTCTCCTACAATGAGCAGTTCTTC. Translation: CASSRMTGLLFSYNEQFF.

The gene calls are TRBV5-6 and TRBJ1-1; 7 bases fit TRBD1. This CDR3 has 16 amino acids. V shed 0 bases, J shed 1 base, and the junction held 6 bases outside the gene matches. The germline V gene has CDR1 SGHDT and CDR2 YYEEEE. The CDR3 loop reads CASSLDTGVGNTEAFF. The CDR3 DNA sequence: TGTGCCAGCAGCTTGGACACAGGGGTAGGGAACACTGAAGCTTTCTTT.

The chain couples TRBV7-9 to TRBJ1-1; D is unclear. From germline, CDR1 is SEHNR and CDR2 FQNEAQ (reference sequence). This CDR3 is built from 13 residues. Trimming took off 5 bases at V and 6 bases at J, with 13 bases between the two ends. This CDR3 is CASSPGPSSEAFF. In nucleotides, the CDR3 is TGTGCCAGCAGCCCCGGCCCGTCATCTGAAGCTTTCTTT.